The 14 T cell receptor beta chains presented below share a single source sample, sequenced in a study of control samples from healthy donors and cancer patients. Here immunoSEQ multiplex PCR was the method, and the copy in TCRdb shows in-frame clones only, minus some. The table shows some 130,000 clones, with around 96% occurring only once. The sample was blood. These receptor sequences come from a man aged 25-45 years in good health.

The table lists this clone with a count of one. The chain uses TRBV5-1 and TRBJ1-2; D not certain. This CDR3 spans 14 amino acids. Germline V gene sequence: CDR1 SGHRS, CDR2 YFSETQ. V shed 4 bases and J shed 2 bases, with 12 bases lying between them. CDR3 coding DNA: TGCGCCAGCAGCCCGCTCAAGGAGAACTATGGCTACACCTTC. This translates into CASSPLKENYGYTF. The full variable domain, its missing parts supplied by reference TRBV5-1 and TRBJ1-2, is KAGVTQTPRYLIKTRGQQVTLSCSPISGHRSVSWYQQTPGQGLQFLFEYFSETQRNKGNFPGRFSGRQFSNSRSEMNVSTLELGDSALYLCASSPLKENYGYTFGSGTRLTVV.

The rearrangement joins TRBV4-3 to TRBJ1-6, with 9 bases identical to TRBD1. The CDR3 length is 16 residues. Trimming cost V 1 base and J 9 bases; bases outside gene matches: 7. Germline CDR1 is LGHNA and CDR2 is YSLEER. The DNA of the CDR3 is TGCGCCAGCAGCCAAGGCTTCCGGGACAGGGCTTCACCCCTCCACTTT. Its protein is CASSQGFRDRASPLHF.

The rearrangement uses TRBV6-5 and TRBJ2-7; D is unresolved. V shed 2 bases and J shed 3 bases, with 8 bases lying between them. The length of the CDR3 is 13 residues. CDR1 and CDR2 from the germline V gene are MNHEY and SVGAGI. CDR3 amino acids: CASSYRSNYEQYF. DNA of the CDR3: TGTGCCAGCAGTTACCGGTCCAACTACGAGCAGTACTTC.

In its sample, this clone was seen once. The chain recombines TRBV5-6 with TRBJ1-4; 7 bases are a match to TRBD1. CDR1 is SGHDT and CDR2 is YYEEEE in the germline V gene. This CDR3 spans 12 amino acids. The ends lost 10 bases at V and 0 bases at J; junction bases unmatched: 0. For the CDR3, the DNA is TGTGCCGACAGGGCAACTAATGAAAAACTGTTTTTT. The encoded protein is CADRATNEKLFF.

This clone was recorded a few times. This chain links TRBV6-2 or TRBV6-3 with TRBJ2-7; the match to TRBD2 covers 8 bases. The CDR3 length is 15 residues. Germline CDR1 MNHEY, CDR2 SVGEGT. V lost 4 bases, J lost 2 bases, and 7 bases stayed unmatched. CDR3 DNA: TGTGCCAGCAGTTTGACATCGGGGGGGCCCTACGAGCAGTACTTC. Residues: CASSLTSGGPYEQYF.

A single count supports this clone. The genes are TRBV19 and TRBJ2-3; TRBD2 agrees at 11 bases. This CDR3 contains 12 residues. Germline loops: CDR1 LNHDA, CDR2 SQIVND (reference sequence). Germline trimming cut 5 bases from V and 12 bases from J; bases unmatched to any gene: 4. The CDR3 nucleotides read TGTGCCAGTAGTGCCACTAGCGGGGGTCAGTATTTT. Translation gives CASSATSGGQYF.

J is TRBJ1-2 and V is TRBV18; 7 nucleotides align to TRBD1. In germline, CDR1 is KGHSH, CDR2 LQKENI. The J segment lost 2 bases and the V segment lost 5 bases, leaving 2 bases of the junction unmatched. This CDR3 is built from 13 residues. This chain's CDR3 is CASSGGQNYGYTF. The CDR3 bases are TGTGCCAGCTCAGGGGGACAGAACTATGGCTACACCTTC. Looking up the rest from reference TRBV18 and TRBJ1-2 gives the full variable domain: NAGVMQNPRHLVRRRGQEARLRCSPMKGHSHVYWYRQLPEEGLKFMVYLQKENIIDESGMPKERFSAEFPKEGPSILRIQQVVRGDSAAYFCASSGGQNYGYTFGSGTRLTVV.

The chain links TRBV7-9 to TRBJ1-1; TRBD1 is a possible D gene (6 bases). This CDR3 has 13 amino acids. V was clipped by 5 bases and J by 8 bases, with 15 bases between them. CDR1 and CDR2 from the germline V gene are SEHNR and FQNEAQ (reference sequence). CDR3 bases: TGTGCCAGCAGCCCCAGGGGCCGGGGAGAAGCTTTCTTT. Protein: CASSPRGRGEAFF.

The chain is built from TRBV27 and TRBJ2-1, with D perhaps TRBD2 (6 bases). Trimming removed 0 bases at V and 2 bases at J, with 11 bases between. CDR1 MNHEY and CDR2 SMNVEV come from the germline V gene (reference sequence). CDR3 length: 16 amino acids. The CDR3: CASSLSGGITYNEQFF. CDR3 nucleotides: TGTGCCAGCAGTTTATCCGGGGGAATTACCTACAATGAGCAGTTCTTC.

This CDR3 is CATSDPRQGVYEQYF. The CDR3, as DNA: TGTGCCACCAGTGATCCTCGACAGGGGGTTTACGAGCAGTACTTC. The chain recombines TRBV24-1 with TRBJ2-7, with TRBD1 matching over 9 bases. The CDR3 spans 15 residues. The V gene's germline CDR1 is KGHDR and CDR2 SFDVKD. With 3 bases clipped from V and 4 bases from J, the junction kept 6 bases outside the gene matches.

The chain combines TRBV5-1 with TRBJ1-3; the D gene is possibly TRBD1 (6 bases). Germline-derived CDR1 and CDR2 are SGHRS and YFSETQ. The CDR3 has 14 residues. V was trimmed by 0 bases and J by 8 bases, leaving 12 bases between them. In nucleotides, the CDR3 is TGCGCCAGCAGCTTGGAACAGGGTAGACACACCATATATTTT. The encoded protein is CASSLEQGRHTIYF.

CDR3 loop: CASSMERGSYNEQFF. CDR3 in DNA: TGTGCCAGTAGTATGGAGCGGGGCTCCTACAATGAGCAGTTCTTC. J is TRBJ2-1 and V is TRBV19, with 7 bases that match TRBD2. V shed 3 bases, J shed 0 bases, and the junction held 2 bases outside the gene matches. This CDR3 region has 15 residues. CDR1 and CDR2 from the germline V gene are LNHDA and SQIVND (reference sequence).

The chain links TRBV28 to TRBJ1-5; possible D gene TRBD1, 5 bases. CDR1 MDHEN and CDR2 SYDVKM come from the germline V gene. Trimming took off 3 bases at V and 3 bases at J, with 18 bases between the two ends. This CDR3 is 17 amino acids long. The CDR3 region has the DNA TGTGCCAGCAGTTTTCTCCTAGGGGACGGAAACAATCAGCCCCAGCATTTT. Its translation is CASSFLLGDGNNQPQHF.

J is TRBJ2-5 and V is TRBV25-1; a possible D gene is TRBD1 (6 bases). The germline V and J ends were trimmed by 6 bases and 1 base, with 15 bases remaining between them. The V gene's germline CDR1 is MGHDK and CDR2 SYGVNS. The CDR3 spans 15 residues. For the CDR3, the DNA is TGTGCCAGCAGCGACTACAGGGACCTCCAAGAGACCCAGTACTTC. The encoded protein is CASSDYRDLQETQYF.